The clone carrying this T cell receptor (beta chain) was counted a few times. The data originate from a study of blood T cell repertoires in COVID-19. Study at large: Spain, Italy and the United States supplied samples that represented acute and convalescent COVID-19. PBMCs, B-cell-depleted T cells, or T cells were the source of the cDNA or gDNA that made up the material.

Patients from Seattle were sampled longitudinally, starting during active infection. Authors' processing steps: Amplifying reference gene primers gave estimates of nucleated cell counts. Only in-frame clones appear in the TCRdb table, and some are missing; sequencing was by immunoSEQ multiplex PCR. That table gives V, J and clone size, and the DNA gave D and trimming. This sample has 85,000 to 120,000 clones, with less than 80% found just once. The germline V gene encodes CDR1 MDHEN and CDR2 SYDVKM. There are 13 residues in the CDR3. V lost 2 bases to trimming and J lost 4 bases, with 8 bases between them.

The sample taken for sequencing was peripheral blood. The chain combines TRBV28 with TRBJ1-2; unclear D gene. This clonotype was obtained from an elderly man with COVID-19, enrolled during active disease. Written as DNA, the CDR3 is TGTGCCAGCAGTTTAAAGGAGATCTATGGCTACACCTTC. Its protein is CASSLKEIYGYTF.